These 19 T cell receptor beta chains originate from one sample sequenced in a study of T cells after posttransplantation cyclophosphamide. Data came from immunoSEQ multiplex PCR; TCRdb stores just in-frame clones and leaves some out. This repertoire shows about 31,000 clones, just over 90% found once; its top ten account for approximately 0.25%. Cells defined as naive were viable CD3+CD4+ or CD3+CD8+ and CCR7+CD45RA+CD45RO-CD95-CD27+CD28+. Sample: naive CD4+ T cells sorted from PBMCs. The source is a woman in her sixties in good health, CMV-negative, and a related stem cell transplant donor.

The chain employs TRBV19 and TRBJ1-5; D is possibly TRBD1 (6 bases). The CDR3 runs to 17 residues. Trimming removed 4 bases from V and 3 bases from J, with 19 bases in between. The germline CDR1 and CDR2 sequences are LNHDA and SQIVND (reference sequence). The CDR3: CASSTNPIDRNNQPQHF. The CDR3 DNA sequence: TGTGCCAGTAGTACCAACCCCATAGACAGGAACAATCAGCCCCAGCATTTT.

This clone was detected once. V and J are TRBV6-1 and TRBJ1-6; TRBD1 is a possible D gene (6 bases). The V end was cut by 4 bases, the J end by 8 bases, with 9 bases between. The germline V gene has CDR1 MNHNS and CDR2 SASEGT. The length of the CDR3 is 13 residues. The CDR3 here is CASSGKGDSPLHF. CDR3 coding DNA: TGTGCCAGCAGTGGAAAGGGGGATTCACCCCTCCACTTT.

This chain connects TRBV5-4 to TRBJ2-5; 7 bases line up with TRBD1. V was clipped by 4 bases and J by 5 bases; unmatched bases: 11. The CDR3 spans 15 residues. From germline, CDR1 is SGHNT and CDR2 YYREEE (reference sequence). The CDR3 region is CASSPWTGGAETQYF. The CDR3 DNA sequence: TGTGCCAGCAGCCCCTGGACAGGCGGTGCGGAGACCCAGTACTTC.

The genes are TRBV29-1 and TRBJ2-7, with 8 bases identical to TRBD1. Germline V CDR1 and CDR2: SQVTM, ANQGSEA. The CDR3 is 11 residues long. The trim removed 6 bases at V and 7 bases at J, leaving 5 bases unmatched. CDR3: CSVTRGLEQYF. CDR3 DNA: TGCAGCGTGACCAGGGGGCTGGAGCAGTACTTC.

V is TRBV11-2 and J is TRBJ2-3; unclear D gene. From germline, CDR1 is SGHAT and CDR2 FQNNGV. Trimming removed 4 bases from V and 6 bases from J, with 8 bases in between. There are 12 residues in the CDR3. The CDR3 loop is CASSYRMDTQYF. The CDR3, as DNA: TGTGCCAGCAGCTATAGAATGGATACGCAGTATTTT.

The V and J genes are TRBV28 and TRBJ1-1; 7 bases align to TRBD1. Germline V CDR1 and CDR2: MDHEN, SYDVKM. The CDR3 totals 12 residues. Unmatched junction bases numbered 5, after V lost 7 bases and J lost 6 bases. The CDR3 loop is CASTPTGSEAFF. The CDR3 DNA follows: TGTGCCAGCACCCCGACAGGGTCTGAAGCTTTCTTT.

The rearrangement uses TRBV11-2 and TRBJ2-1; 9 nucleotides match TRBD1. V lost 4 bases and J lost 6; bases outside the gene matches: 7. The CDR3 extends over 15 amino acids. Germline V lookup: CDR1 SGHAT, CDR2 FQNNGV. CDR3 in DNA: TGTGCCAGCAGCTCCACAGGGGGCGGCGGCAATGAGCAGTTCTTC. Translation: CASSSTGGGGNEQFF. The variable domain in full, with the rest retrieved from reference TRBV11-2 and TRBJ2-1, is EAGVAQSPRYKIIEKRQSVAFWCNPISGHATLYWYQQILGQGPKLLIQFQNNGVVDDSQLPKDRFSAERLKGVDSTLKIQPAKLEDSAVYLCASSSTGGGGNEQFFGPGTRLTVL.

J is TRBJ2-5 and V is TRBV11-2, with 9 nucleotides matching TRBD2. The CDR3 is 13 amino acids. Germline lookup yields CDR1 SGHAT and CDR2 FQNNGV. The junction had 3 bases not matched to a gene; V was cut back by 5 bases and J by 5 bases. The CDR3 loop reads CASSILAGETQYF. Here the CDR3 DNA reads TGTGCCAGCAGCATACTAGCGGGTGAGACCCAGTACTTC.

The chain carries TRBV11-2 and TRBJ2-2; TRBD2 matches at 8 bases. CDR1 and CDR2 (germline): SGHAT, FQNNGV. The CDR3 contains 17 residues. Trimming at V came to 4 bases and at J to 1 base, leaving 8 bases not matched to a gene. CDR3 nucleotides: TGTGCCAGCAGCTCCCGCGGGGGGCCTTGGAACACCGGGGAGCTGTTTTTT. It is translated as CASSSRGGPWNTGELFF.

CDR3 nucleotides: TGCGCCAGCAGCGTCCGCGGGACAGGGGTTAACTATGGCTACACCTTC. Protein sequence: CASSVRGTGVNYGYTF. The chain carries TRBV5-1 and TRBJ1-2; 10 bases fit TRBD1. The junction had 7 bases not matched to a gene; V was cut back by 4 bases and J by 1 base. The germline gives CDR1 SGHRS, CDR2 YFSETQ. This CDR3 region has 16 residues.

This clone was seen only once. This sequence joins TRBV7-2 and TRBJ2-1; perhaps TRBD1 as D (5 bases). The ends were cut back, 1 base at V and 7 bases at J, with 8 bases in the middle. Germline CDR1 and CDR2: SGHTA and FQGNSA. The CDR3 extends over 13 amino acids. CDR3: CASSLVAGNEQFF. CDR3 nucleotides: TGTGCCAGCAGCTTAGTAGCAGGGAATGAGCAGTTCTTC. The complete variable domain, with remaining parts taken from reference TRBV7-2 and TRBJ2-1, reads GAGVSQSPSNKVTEKGKDVELRCDPISGHTALYWYRQSLGQGLEFLIYFQGNSAPDKSGLPSDRFSAERTGGSVSTLTIQRTQQEDSAVYLCASSLVAGNEQFFGPGTRLTVL.

The rearrangement joins TRBV19 to TRBJ1-5; D is possibly TRBD1 (6 bases). V lost 3 bases, J lost 5 bases, and 14 bases lay in between. The CDR3 extends over 15 amino acids. CDR1 is LNHDA and CDR2 is SQIVND in the germline V gene (reference sequence). CDR3 bases: TGTGCCAGTAGTATGACAGGTTTGGGGGATCAGCCCCAGCATTTT. This encodes CASSMTGLGDQPQHF. Looking up the rest from reference TRBV19 and TRBJ1-5 gives the full variable domain: DGGITQSPKYLFRKEGQNVTLSCEQNLNHDAMYWYRQDPGQGLRLIYYSQIVNDFQKGDIAEGYSVSREKKESFPLTVTSAQKNPTAFYLCASSMTGLGDQPQHFGDGTRLSIL.

This clone was found a few times. V usage is TRBV2 and J usage is TRBJ1-5, with 7 bases lining up with TRBD1. This CDR3 spans 15 amino acids. The germline gives CDR1 SNHLY, CDR2 FYNNEI. V lost 4 bases, J lost 1 base, and 4 bases stayed unmatched. CDR3 coding DNA: TGTGCCAGCAGTGGGAACAGGGGAAGCAATCAGCCCCAGCATTTT. This sequence encodes CASSGNRGSNQPQHF. The variable domain in full, completed from reference TRBV2 and TRBJ1-5, reads EPEVTQTPSHQVTQMGQEVILRCVPISNHLYFYWYRQILGQKVEFLVSFYNNEISEKSEIFDDQFSVERPDGSNFTLKIRSTKLEDSAMYFCASSGNRGSNQPQHFGDGTRLSIL.

V is TRBV11-3 and J is TRBJ2-5; tentatively, D is TRBD2 (5 bases). Between the trimmed V and J ends, which lost 1 base and 2 bases, there was a span of 11 bases. The CDR3 covers 15 residues. In germline, CDR1 is SGHNT, CDR2 YENEEA. The CDR3 region is CASSLGRRTQETQYF. Here the CDR3 DNA reads TGTGCCAGCAGCTTAGGTAGGAGGACTCAAGAGACCCAGTACTTC.

The chain links TRBV28 to TRBJ2-7, with a weak D call TRBD1 (5 bases). CDR1 and CDR2 (germline): MDHEN, SYDVKM. This CDR3 is 16 amino acids long. Deletions cut 4 bases from V and 4 bases from J, with 20 bases between. CDR3 loop: CASSSGSAGRHYEQYF. CDR3 DNA: TGTGCCAGCAGTTCTGGGTCGGCAGGGCGTCATTACGAGCAGTACTTC.

The chain has TRBV28 and TRBJ2-3, with D possibly matching TRBD2 (6 bases). The CDR3 totals 15 residues. The V and J ends lost 8 bases and 0 bases respectively, with 15 bases between them. The germline CDR1 and CDR2 sequences are MDHEN and SYDVKM. CDR3 DNA: TGTGCCAGCTCCTGGAGCGGGCTTAGCACAGATACGCAGTATTTT. As protein: CASSWSGLSTDTQYF.

The chain uses TRBV9 and TRBJ2-2, with TRBD2 matching over 13 bases. The CDR3 has 14 residues. In germline, CDR1 is SGDLS, CDR2 YYNGEE. J was trimmed by 10 bases and V by 3 bases; bases with no gene match: 3. CDR3 region: CASSAGLAGEELFF. The CDR3 DNA is TGTGCCAGCAGCGCCGGACTAGCGGGAGAGGAGCTGTTTTTT. Together with reference TRBV9 and TRBJ2-2, the CDR3 gives the full variable domain: DSGVTQTPKHLITATGQRVTLRCSPRSGDLSVYWYQQSLDQGLQFLIQYYNGEERAKGNILERFSAQQFPDLHSELNLSSLELGDSALYFCASSAGLAGEELFFGEGSRLTVL.

This clone has only a few counts. The J gene is TRBJ2-7, the V gene TRBV2; D gene ambiguous. Germline-derived CDR1 and CDR2 are SNHLY and FYNNEI. The CDR3 sequence is 12 residues long. With 10 bases removed from V and 5 bases from J, the gap between germline ends came to 15 bases. The CDR3 reads CATRVSQHEQYF. The CDR3 DNA sequence: TGTGCCACCCGGGTTTCTCAACACGAGCAGTACTTC.

J is TRBJ2-3 and V is TRBV5-6; TRBD2 might be the D (5 bases). The CDR3 contains 16 residues. Deletions cut 0 bases from V and 0 bases from J, with 11 bases between. Germline assignment: CDR1 SGHDT and CDR2 YYEEEE. The CDR3 region has the DNA TGTGCCAGCAGCTTGGCCCCGGGGTCGAGCACAGATACGCAGTATTTT. Translating gives CASSLAPGSSTDTQYF. Looking up the rest from reference TRBV5-6 and TRBJ2-3 gives the full variable domain: DAGVTQSPTHLIKTRGQQVTLRCSPKSGHDTVSWYQQALGQGPQFIFQYYEEEERQRGNFPDRFSGHQFPNYSSELNVNALLLGDSALYLCASSLAPGSSTDTQYFGPGTRLTVL.